This note documents a single T cell receptor (beta chain) sequence. The antigen remains unidentified. These data originate in a study of blood T cells in healthy people across ages. Findings and limits, study-wide: Unsorted PBMC input precluded a conclusive naive versus antigen-experienced comparison. Naive CD4+ cells and diversity were both higher in long-lived donors than in aged donors. Observed TCR beta diversity showed a strong correlation with the percentage of naive T cells as measured by flow cytometry. Possibly, changes in expanded clonotypes were confounded because donor CMV status was unknown.

Then a second PCR, running about 6 to 12 cycles, was carried out with a sample-barcoded 5' primer and a J-beta primer mix. TCRdb processed the 5' RACE reads anew with MiXCR; each CDR3 protein has one entry. Altogether roughly 1,800,000 distinct CDR3 sequences are present, just under 50% being singletons, with the ten largest covering approximately 2.1%. CDR3 size: 16 residues. The V end was cut by 5 bases, the J end by 0 bases, with 11 bases between. CDR1 is MDHEN and CDR2 is SYDVKM in the germline V gene. The chain has TRBV28 and TRBJ2-6; D unclear. The TCR comes from a woman between 35 and 50 years old in good health. Material: blood. CDR3 coding DNA: TGTGCCAGCAGTCCGCAGGCCAGCTCTGGGGCCAACGTCCTGACTTTC. Translating gives CASSPQASSGANVLTF.